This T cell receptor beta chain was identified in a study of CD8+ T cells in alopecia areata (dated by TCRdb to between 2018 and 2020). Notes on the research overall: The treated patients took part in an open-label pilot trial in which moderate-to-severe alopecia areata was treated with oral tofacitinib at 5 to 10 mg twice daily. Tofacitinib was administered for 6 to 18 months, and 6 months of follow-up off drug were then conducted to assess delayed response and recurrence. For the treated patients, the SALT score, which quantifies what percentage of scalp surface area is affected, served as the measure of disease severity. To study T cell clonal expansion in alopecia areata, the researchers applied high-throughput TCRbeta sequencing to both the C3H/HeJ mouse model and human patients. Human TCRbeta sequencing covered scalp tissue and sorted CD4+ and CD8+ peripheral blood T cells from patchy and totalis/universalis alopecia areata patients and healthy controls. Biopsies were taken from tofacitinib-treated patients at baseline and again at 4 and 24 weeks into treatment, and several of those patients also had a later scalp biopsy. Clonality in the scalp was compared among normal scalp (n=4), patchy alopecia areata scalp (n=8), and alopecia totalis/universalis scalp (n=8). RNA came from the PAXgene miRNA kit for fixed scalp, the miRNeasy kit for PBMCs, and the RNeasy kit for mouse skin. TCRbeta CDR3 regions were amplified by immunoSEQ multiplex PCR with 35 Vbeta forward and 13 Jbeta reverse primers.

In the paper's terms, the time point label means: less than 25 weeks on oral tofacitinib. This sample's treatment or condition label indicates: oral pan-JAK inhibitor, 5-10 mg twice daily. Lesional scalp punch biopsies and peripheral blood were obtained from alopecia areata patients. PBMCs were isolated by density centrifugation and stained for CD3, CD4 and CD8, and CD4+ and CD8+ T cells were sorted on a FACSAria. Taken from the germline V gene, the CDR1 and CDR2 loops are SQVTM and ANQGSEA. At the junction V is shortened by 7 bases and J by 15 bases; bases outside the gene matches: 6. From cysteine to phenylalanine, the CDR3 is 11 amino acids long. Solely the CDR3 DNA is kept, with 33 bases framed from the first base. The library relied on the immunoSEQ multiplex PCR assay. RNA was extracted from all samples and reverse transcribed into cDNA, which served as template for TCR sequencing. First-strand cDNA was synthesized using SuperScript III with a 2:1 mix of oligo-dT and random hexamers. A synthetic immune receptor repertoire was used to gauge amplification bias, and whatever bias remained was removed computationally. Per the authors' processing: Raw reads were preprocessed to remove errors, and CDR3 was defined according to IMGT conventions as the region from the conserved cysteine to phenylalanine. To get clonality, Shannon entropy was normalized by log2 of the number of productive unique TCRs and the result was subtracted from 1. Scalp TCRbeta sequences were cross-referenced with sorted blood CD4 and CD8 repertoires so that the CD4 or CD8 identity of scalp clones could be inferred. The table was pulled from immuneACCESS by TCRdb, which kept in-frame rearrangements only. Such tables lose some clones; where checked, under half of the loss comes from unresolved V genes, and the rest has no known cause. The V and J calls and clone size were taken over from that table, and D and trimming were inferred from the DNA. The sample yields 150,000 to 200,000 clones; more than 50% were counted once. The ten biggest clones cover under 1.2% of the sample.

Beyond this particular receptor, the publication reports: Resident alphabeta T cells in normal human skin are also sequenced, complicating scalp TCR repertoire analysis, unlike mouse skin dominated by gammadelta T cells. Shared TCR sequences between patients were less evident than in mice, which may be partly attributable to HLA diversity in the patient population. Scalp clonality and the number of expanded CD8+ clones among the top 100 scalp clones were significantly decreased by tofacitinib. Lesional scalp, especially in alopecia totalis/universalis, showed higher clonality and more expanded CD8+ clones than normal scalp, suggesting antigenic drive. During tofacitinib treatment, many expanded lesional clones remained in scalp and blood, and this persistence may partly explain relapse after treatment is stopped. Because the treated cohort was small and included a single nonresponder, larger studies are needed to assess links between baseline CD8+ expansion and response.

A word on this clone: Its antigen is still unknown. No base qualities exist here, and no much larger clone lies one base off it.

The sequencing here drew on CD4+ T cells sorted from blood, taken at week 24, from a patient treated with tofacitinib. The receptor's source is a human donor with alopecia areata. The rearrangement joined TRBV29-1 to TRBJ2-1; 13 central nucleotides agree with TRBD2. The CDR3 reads CSAEGLAGRFF. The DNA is TGCAGCGCCGAGGGACTAGCGGGGCGGTTCTTC.